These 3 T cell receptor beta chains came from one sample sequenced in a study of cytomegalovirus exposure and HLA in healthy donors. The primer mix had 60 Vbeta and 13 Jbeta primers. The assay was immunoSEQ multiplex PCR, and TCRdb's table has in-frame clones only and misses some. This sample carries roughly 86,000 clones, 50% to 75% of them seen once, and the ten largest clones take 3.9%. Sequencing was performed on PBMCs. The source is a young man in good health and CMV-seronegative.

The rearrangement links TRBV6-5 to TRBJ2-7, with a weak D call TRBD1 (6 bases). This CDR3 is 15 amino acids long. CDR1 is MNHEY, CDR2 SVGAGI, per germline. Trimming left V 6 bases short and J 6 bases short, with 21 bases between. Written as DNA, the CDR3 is TGTGCCAGCAGGGAGACAGGCGTGGGTTACGGCGAGCAGTACTTC. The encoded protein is CASRETGVGYGEQYF.

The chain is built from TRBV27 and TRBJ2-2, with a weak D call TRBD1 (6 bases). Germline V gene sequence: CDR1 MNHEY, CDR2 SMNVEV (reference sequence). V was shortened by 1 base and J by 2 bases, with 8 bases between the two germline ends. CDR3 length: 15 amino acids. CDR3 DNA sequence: TGTGCCAGCAGTTTATTAGGGGGAAACACCGGGGAGCTGTTTTTT. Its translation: CASSLLGGNTGELFF.

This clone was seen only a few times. In DNA, the CDR3 is TGTGCCAGCAGCCGTCGCAGGGCCCAAGAGACCCAGTACTTC. Translated: CASSRRRAQETQYF. The chain combines TRBV11-3 with TRBJ2-5; tentative D call: TRBD1 (5 bases). Germline assignment: CDR1 SGHNT and CDR2 YENEEA. V shed 5 bases and J shed 1 base, with 11 bases lying between them. This CDR3 has 14 residues.